This T cell receptor beta chain was identified in a study of T cells in Graves' hyperthyroidism and ophthalmopathy. TCR beta CDR3 regions were amplified from RNA transcripts. Initially, a first-round RT-PCR of the TCR CDR3 employed the HTBI primer set. TCRdb re-called the multiplex PCR reads with MiXCR, one entry per CDR3 protein. The profile shows a few hundred thousand distinct CDR3 sequences, 14% of them singletons. Trimming at V came to 3 bases and at J to 2 bases, leaving 9 bases not matched to a gene. The CDR3 is 16 residues long. Per the germline V gene, CDR1 is SGHAT and CDR2 is FQNNGV. This clonotype was detected many times.

Sequenced sample: blood. This TCR came from a woman aged 25 to 45 with Graves' hyperthyroidism that later progressed to Graves' ophthalmopathy. This rearrangement joins TRBV11-2 to TRBJ2-7; 8 bases line up with TRBD2. The chain's CDR3 is CASSFGTGGSPYEQYF. The DNA of the CDR3 is TGTGCCAGCAGCTTCGGGACGGGAGGGTCACCCTACGAGCAGTACTTC.